The 13 T cell receptor beta chains listed next were all sequenced from one sample in a study of cytotoxic CD8 clonotypes in ibrutinib-treated CLL. The method was immunoSEQ multiplex PCR; TCRdb's version includes in-frame clones alone and lacks a portion of them. The repertoire holds around 14,000 clones, with roughly 76% as singletons. The sequencing here drew on PBMCs, taken before ibrutinib treatment. The receptors were gathered from a human donor with chronic lymphocytic leukemia.

In this sample, this clone turned up a few times. This rearrangement joins TRBV7-6 to TRBJ2-2; the D is unclear. With 7 bases removed from V and 5 bases from J, the gap between germline ends came to 17 bases. CDR1 and CDR2 from the germline V gene are SGHVS and FNYEAQ. The CDR3 has 15 amino acids. In DNA, the CDR3 is TGTGCCAGCACCCCGACTCGCCTGGGGACCGGGGAGCTGTTTTTT. Protein: CASTPTRLGTGELFF.

This rearrangement joins TRBV5-1 to TRBJ2-3; no reliable D call. The ends were cut back, 7 bases at V and 4 bases at J, with 10 bases in the middle. The CDR3 sequence is 12 residues long. Germline V gene lookup returns CDR1 SGHRS and CDR2 YFSETQ. The CDR3 DNA is TGCGCCAGCGGGCATGTGGCAGATACGCAGTATTTT. Protein: CASGHVADTQYF.

The chain has TRBV7-2 and TRBJ2-3; perhaps TRBD1 as D (6 bases). This CDR3 is built from 15 residues. From germline, CDR1 is SGHTA and CDR2 FQGNSA. The V end was cut by 2 bases, the J end by 3 bases, with 12 bases between. The CDR3 here is CASSLMGAGTDTQYF. The CDR3 DNA follows: TGTGCCAGCAGCTTAATGGGGGCCGGGACAGATACGCAGTATTTT.

V gene TRBV2 combines with J gene TRBJ2-5, with TRBD1 identical over 9 bases. Looked up from germline, CDR1 is SNHLY and CDR2 is FYNNEI. This CDR3 region has 15 residues. The V and J ends lost 7 bases and 5 bases, in that order; junction bases with no gene match: 11. CDR3 sequence: CASTPGGTGWETQYF. DNA of the CDR3: TGTGCCAGCACCCCCGGGGGGACAGGGTGGGAGACCCAGTACTTC.

The V and J genes are TRBV9 and TRBJ1-3; D call uncertain. In germline, CDR1 is SGDLS, CDR2 YYNGEE. V lost 1 base to trimming and J lost 1 base, with 6 bases between them. The CDR3 runs to 14 residues. CDR3 loop: CASSVMSSGNTIYF. In nucleotides, the CDR3 is TGTGCCAGCAGCGTAATGAGTTCTGGAAACACCATATATTTT.

This clone came up a few times. This CDR3 reads CASSSGQGGEKLFF. CDR3 DNA: TGTGCCAGCAGTTCGGGACAGGGGGGAGAAAAACTGTTTTTT. The rearrangement links TRBV28 to TRBJ1-4, with 11 bases that match TRBD1. V gave up 4 bases and J gave up 8 bases; unmatched junction bases: 3. The CDR3 totals 14 residues. Per germline, CDR1 MDHEN and CDR2 SYDVKM.

The chain carries TRBV19 and TRBJ1-1, with D perhaps TRBD1 (5 bases). The CDR3 sequence is 14 residues long. The V gene's germline CDR1 is LNHDA and CDR2 SQIVND (reference sequence). Deletions cut 6 bases from V and 4 bases from J, with 15 bases between. The CDR3 region has the DNA TGTGCCAGTAGGGGGGAGGCGCCGGGCACTGAAGCTTTCTTT. As protein: CASRGEAPGTEAFF.

This clone was seen once. This rearrangement joins TRBV5-8 to TRBJ2-3; TRBD2 matches at 7 bases. CDR1 is SGHTS, CDR2 YDEGEE, per germline. V lost 4 bases and J lost 4; bases outside the gene matches: 6. The length of the CDR3 is 14 residues. The CDR3 DNA is TGTGCCAGCAGCACGTGGACTAGGGCAGATACGCAGTATTTT. Amino acid sequence: CASSTWTRADTQYF. The full variable domain, with the rest looked up from reference TRBV5-8 and TRBJ2-3, is EAGVTQSPTHLIKTRGQQATLRCSPISGHTSVYWYQQALGLGLQFLLWYDEGEERNRGNFPPRFSGRQFPNYSSELNVNALELEDSALYLCASSTWTRADTQYFGPGTRLTVL.

V usage is TRBV5-6 and J usage is TRBJ2-3; D is uncertain. Germline loops: CDR1 SGHDT, CDR2 YYEEEE. This CDR3 comprises 13 residues. V gave up 2 bases and J gave up 5 bases, with 9 bases separating them. The CDR3 DNA is TGTGCCAGCAGCTTCGCACCAGGAGATACGCAGTATTTT. It yields the protein CASSFAPGDTQYF.

The sample holds a few counts of this clone. The chain uses TRBV28 and TRBJ2-7; D tentatively fits TRBD1 or TRBD2 (5 bases each). There are 12 residues in the CDR3. The ends were cut back, 6 bases at V and 7 bases at J, with 13 bases in the middle. Germline V gene lookup returns CDR1 MDHEN and CDR2 SYDVKM. CDR3 sequence: CASRGIWGEQYF. The DNA for the CDR3 is TGTGCCAGCAGGGGGATTTGGGGGGAGCAGTACTTC.

The J gene is TRBJ2-2, the V gene TRBV11-1, with D possibly TRBD1 on 5 matching bases. Per germline, CDR1 SGHAT and CDR2 FQDESV (reference sequence). The CDR3 sequence is 14 residues long. The V end lost 0 bases, the J end lost 12 bases, and 14 bases lay between the germline ends. The CDR3 reads CASSLAPTREKLFF. CDR3 sequence (DNA): TGTGCCAGCAGCTTAGCGCCCACCAGGGAAAAGCTGTTTTTT.

J is TRBJ1-3 and V is TRBV6-5; possibly TRBD1 for D (6 bases). CDR3 size: 15 residues. Germline CDR1 reads MNHEY; CDR2 reads SVGAGI. V lost 3 bases, J lost 0 bases, and 9 bases lay in between. In DNA form, the CDR3 reads TGTGCCAGCAGTTATGGGGGCCACTCTGGAAACACCATATATTTT. It codes for CASSYGGHSGNTIYF.

The chain couples TRBV18 to TRBJ1-5, with D perhaps TRBD1 (6 bases). Looked up from germline, CDR1 is KGHSH and CDR2 is LQKENI. The CDR3 is made up of 12 amino acids. Trimming shortened V by 3 bases and J by 8 bases, and 8 bases separated the two germline ends. DNA for the CDR3: TGTGCCAGCTCACCCAGGGGTGAGCCCCAGCATTTT. Translating it yields CASSPRGEPQHF.